This entry features one T cell receptor (beta chain) sequence. The data derive from a study of blood T cell repertoires in COVID-19. Study details: Sample material is recorded as cDNA or gDNA derived from T cells, B-cell-depleted T cells, or PBMCs.

Data came from immunoSEQ multiplex PCR; TCRdb stores just in-frame clones and leaves some out. The sample has 490,000 or so clones, 85% to 90% seen once. The CDR3 spans 16 residues. The germline V gene has CDR1 LNHDA and CDR2 SQIVND (reference sequence). V gave up 1 base and J gave up 1 base, with 13 bases separating them. The TCR comes from a woman in her forties who had recovered from COVID-19. The sample consisted of PBMCs or T cells enriched from blood (not recorded which). V and J are TRBV19 and TRBJ1-2, with D perhaps TRBD1 (6 bases). CDR3 sequence reads: CASSIARTAINYGYTF. The DNA for the CDR3 is TGTGCCAGTAGTATAGCTCGGACAGCCATTAACTATGGCTACACCTTC.